Presented here are 27 T cell receptor beta chains from one specimen sequenced in a study of blood T cell repertoires in COVID-19. Profiling relied on immunoSEQ multiplex PCR, and the TCRdb table lists in-frame clones only, not all of them. Of under 250,000 clones listed, about 85% are singletons. Sequencing used PBMCs or T cells enriched from blood (not recorded which). These receptors were taken from a man aged 25-40 years who had recovered from COVID-19.

About this clone: One end of the junction does not line up with germline, which may come from a read error. The chain is built from TRBV7-9 and TRBJ2-7, with 9 nucleotides matching TRBD1. This CDR3 has 16 residues. Germline values: CDR1 SEHNR, CDR2 FQNEAQ (reference sequence). The CDR3 protein is CASNLAEGQGHSEQYF. The CDR3 DNA reads TGTGCCAGCAACTTAGCTGAAGGACAGGGGCATAGCGAGCAGTACTTC.

The V and J genes are TRBV4-3 and TRBJ2-6, with D perhaps matching TRBD2 (5 bases). The CDR3 consists of 18 residues. CDR1 LGHNA and CDR2 YSLEER come from the germline V gene. V dropped 2 bases and J dropped 0 bases, with 14 bases sitting between them. The CDR3 DNA reads TGCGCCAGCAGCCAATTGCATCAAGGGAGCTCTGGGGCCAACGTCCTGACTTTC. This codes for CASSQLHQGSSGANVLTF.

The chain joins TRBV6-1 to TRBJ2-1, with D possibly matching TRBD1 (6 bases). V gave up 4 bases and J gave up 6 bases, with 22 bases separating them. This CDR3 has 17 amino acids. Germline lookup yields CDR1 MNHNS and CDR2 SASEGT. The CDR3 sequence: CASSGKDRTGWANEQFF. The DNA for the CDR3 is TGTGCCAGCAGTGGAAAGGATCGCACAGGGTGGGCCAATGAGCAGTTCTTC.

The chain recombines TRBV7-2 with TRBJ1-6; weak D call: TRBD1 (6 bases). Germline CDR1 reads SGHTA; CDR2 reads FQGNSA. The CDR3 totals 16 residues. The germline V and J ends were trimmed by 6 bases and 4 bases, with 16 bases remaining between them. The CDR3 is CASRYGQRTYNSPLHF. In DNA, the CDR3 is TGTGCCAGCAGATACGGACAGCGAACATATAATTCACCCCTCCACTTT.

The chain links TRBV18 to TRBJ1-1; 7 nucleotides agree with TRBD1. CDR1 and CDR2 from the germline V gene are KGHSH and LQKENI. The CDR3 totals 16 residues. The V and J ends lost 2 bases and 10 bases, in that order; junction bases with no gene match: 16. As DNA, the CDR3 is TGTGCCAGCTCACCATGGCAGGGGGGATCCAGAATCGGAGCTTTCTTT. Encoded protein: CASSPWQGGSRIGAFF.

V is TRBV6-5 and J is TRBJ2-1, with D possibly being TRBD2 (5 bases). CDR1 is MNHEY and CDR2 is SVGAGI in the germline V gene. Between the trimmed V and J ends, which lost 2 bases and 1 base, there was a span of 9 bases. The CDR3 is 15 amino acids. In nucleotides, the CDR3 is TGTGCCAGCAGTTACGGTGGAGGTTCCTACAATGAGCAGTTCTTC. Translated: CASSYGGGSYNEQFF.

This clone was seen just once. The V call is TRBV6-5, the J call TRBJ1-5, with 9 bases that match TRBD1. With V trimmed by 7 bases and J by 6 bases, 10 bases remained unmatched. Germline assignment: CDR1 MNHEY and CDR2 SVGAGI. This CDR3 contains 15 residues. The CDR3 loop is CASIPGTGNGQPQHF. CDR3 DNA sequence: TGTGCCAGCATTCCCGGGACAGGGAACGGTCAGCCCCAGCATTTT.

This rearrangement joins TRBV28 to TRBJ1-2, with D possibly TRBD1 on 6 matching bases. Trimming took 5 bases from V and 1 from J, leaving 14 bases between them. The germline V gene has CDR1 MDHEN and CDR2 SYDVKM. The CDR3 is 15 residues long. CDR3 nucleotide sequence: TGTGCCAGCAGTAAAGGACAGAACCTTAACTATGGCTACACCTTC. It codes for CASSKGQNLNYGYTF.

Details on this clone: At one boundary the junction diverges from the germline segment, which might be a read error. The chain carries TRBV7-7 and TRBJ2-5, with 10 bases aligning to TRBD2. CDR1 and CDR2 (germline): SSHAT, FNYEAQ (reference sequence). This CDR3 is 15 amino acids long. CDR3 in amino acids: CASSPGLAAQETQYF. CDR3 nucleotide sequence: TGTGCTAGCAGCCCCGGACTAGCGGCTCAAGAGACCCAGTACTTC.

The V call is TRBV7-9, the J call TRBJ1-5, with 11 bases identical to TRBD1. V was pared by 5 bases and J by 4 bases, with 4 bases of the junction left unmatched. The CDR3 consists of 15 residues. CDR1 and CDR2 (germline): SEHNR, FQNEAQ (reference sequence). In DNA form, the CDR3 reads TGTGCCAGCAGCAGGACAGGGGGCGAGAATCAGCCCCAGCATTTT. Amino acids: CASSRTGGENQPQHF.

The chain joins TRBV12-3 or TRBV12-4 to TRBJ1-1; a weak D match, TRBD1 (6 bases). Trimming pared 1 base from V and 4 bases from J, leaving 7 bases between. This CDR3 is built from 13 residues. The CDR3, as DNA: TGTGCCAGCAGTTTAGGGGGGCCCACTGAAGCTTTCTTT. It is translated as CASSLGGPTEAFF.

The V and J genes are TRBV10-3 and TRBJ1-1; D unclear. V dropped 7 bases and J dropped 1 base, with 13 bases sitting between them. The CDR3 spans 14 residues. The V gene's germline CDR1 is ENHRY and CDR2 SYGVKD. The CDR3 nucleotides read TGTGCCATCACTTCTGCACCAGGGAACACTGAAGCTTTCTTT. This codes for CAITSAPGNTEAFF.

The V gene is TRBV5-6, the J gene TRBJ2-3, with TRBD1 matching over 9 bases. Looked up from germline, CDR1 is SGHDT and CDR2 is YYEEEE. J was trimmed by 4 bases and V by 5 bases; bases with no gene match: 8. This CDR3 contains 15 residues. The CDR3 is CASRYRDRVPDTQYF. CDR3 nucleotide sequence: TGTGCCAGCAGATACCGGGACAGGGTCCCAGATACGCAGTATTTT.

The V gene is TRBV5-5, the J gene TRBJ2-7; D gene ambiguous. Trimming took off 3 bases at V and 3 bases at J, with 13 bases between the two ends. The CDR3 consists of 14 residues. Germline CDR1 and CDR2: SGHKS and YYEKEE (reference sequence). The CDR3 region is CASSSPDTGYEQYF. The CDR3, as DNA: TGTGCCAGCAGCTCCCCAGATACGGGCTACGAGCAGTACTTC.

V gene TRBV19 combines with J gene TRBJ1-5, with unresolved D. This CDR3 has 14 amino acids. Germline lookup yields CDR1 LNHDA and CDR2 SQIVND (reference sequence). V was clipped by 3 bases and J by 8 bases, with 14 bases between them. The CDR3 reads CASSIGSDWEPQHF. The CDR3 bases are TGTGCCAGTAGTATCGGGAGTGATTGGGAGCCCCAGCATTTT.

The chain couples TRBV6-2 or TRBV6-3 to TRBJ2-7; 7 nucleotides match TRBD1. CDR3 length: 13 residues. With V trimmed by 4 bases and J by 5 bases, 5 bases remained unmatched. CDR1 is MNHEY and CDR2 is SVGEGT in the germline V gene. The CDR3 nucleotides read TGTGCCAGCAGTTCCCATGACAGGGACGAGCAGTACTTC. Its translation: CASSSHDRDEQYF.

In this sample, this clone turned up once. V is TRBV7-8 and J is TRBJ1-1; D is ambiguous. Trimming took 5 bases from V and 3 from J, leaving 13 bases between them. The germline gives CDR1 SGHVS, CDR2 FQNEAQ. There are 14 residues in the CDR3. Written as DNA, the CDR3 is TGTGCCAGCAGCCAAGACACCTGGGACACTGAAGCTTTCTTT. Amino acids: CASSQDTWDTEAFF.

The rearrangement links TRBV15 to TRBJ1-2, with TRBD1 as a possible D gene (5 bases). Trimming shortened V by 0 bases and J by 8 bases, and 10 bases separated the two germline ends. CDR3 length: 13 residues. Germline assignment: CDR1 LNHNV and CDR2 YYDKDF (reference sequence). The CDR3 sequence is CATSRDVQAGYTF. CDR3 in DNA: TGTGCCACCAGCAGAGACGTACAGGCGGGCTACACCTTC.

The rearrangement uses TRBV29-1 and TRBJ2-7, with TRBD1 matching over 8 bases. CDR1 and CDR2 (germline): SQVTM, ANQGSEA. V was pared by 4 bases and J by 5 bases, with 13 bases of the junction left unmatched. CDR3 length: 15 amino acids. The CDR3 spells CSVGKSGQVVHEQYF. The CDR3 bases are TGCAGCGTTGGCAAGTCGGGACAGGTGGTACACGAGCAGTACTTC.

This clone has more than one count but fewer than ten. The rearrangement links TRBV24-1 to TRBJ2-1; 14 bases are a match to TRBD2. CDR1 and CDR2 from the germline V gene are KGHDR and SFDVKD. V lost 3 bases and J lost 7; bases outside the gene matches: 4. The CDR3 runs 16 residues. CDR3 DNA: TGTGCCACCAGTGATCCGACTAGCGGGGGGGCGAATGAGCAGTTCTTC. Protein product: CATSDPTSGGANEQFF.

The J gene is TRBJ2-3, the V gene TRBV6-5, with D possibly being TRBD1 (7 bases). The CDR3 loop spans 14 amino acids. Germline V lookup: CDR1 MNHEY, CDR2 SVGAGI. The V end lost 7 bases, the J end lost 7 bases, and 18 bases lay between the germline ends. As DNA, the CDR3 is TGTGCCAGCACGGAGGGCAGGGGGAGAAATACGCAGTATTTT. This translates into CASTEGRGRNTQYF.

The chain employs TRBV2 and TRBJ1-5, with D perhaps TRBD1 (6 bases). Germline V gene sequence: CDR1 SNHLY, CDR2 FYNNEI. V was trimmed by 6 bases and J by 3 bases, leaving 18 bases between them. The CDR3 runs to 16 residues. The CDR3 protein is CASSTQGTGNNQPQHF. In nucleotides, the CDR3 is TGTGCCAGCAGCACCCAGGGTACAGGGAACAATCAGCCCCAGCATTTT.

The genes are TRBV11-2 and TRBJ2-7, with a weak D call TRBD1 (6 bases). V lost 0 bases to trimming and J lost 0 bases, with 9 bases between them. The CDR3 covers 15 residues. Germline V gene lookup returns CDR1 SGHAT and CDR2 FQNNGV. CDR3 amino acids: CASSLERGSSYEQYF. CDR3 nucleotide sequence: TGTGCCAGCAGCTTAGAAAGGGGGAGCTCCTACGAGCAGTACTTC. Combining the CDR3 with reference TRBV11-2 and TRBJ2-7 gives the whole variable domain EAGVAQSPRYKIIEKRQSVAFWCNPISGHATLYWYQQILGQGPKLLIQFQNNGVVDDSQLPKDRFSAERLKGVDSTLKIQPAKLEDSAVYLCASSLERGSSYEQYFGPGTRLTVT.

V is TRBV20-1 and J is TRBJ1-1; TRBD1 might be the D (6 bases). CDR3 length: 10 amino acids. Germline V gene data show CDR1 as DFQATT and CDR2 as SNEGSKA (reference sequence). Trimming removed 5 bases at V and 7 bases at J, with 8 bases between. The CDR3, as DNA: TGCAGTGCTCCAGGGGTTGAAGCTTTCTTT. It specifies CSAPGVEAFF.

This chain joins TRBV7-9 and TRBJ2-5; 10 nucleotides line up with TRBD2. V was clipped by 4 bases and J by 2 bases; unmatched bases: 4. CDR3 size: 15 residues. From germline, CDR1 is SEHNR and CDR2 FQNEAQ (reference sequence). CDR3 DNA sequence: TGTGCCAGCAGCTCACCGACTAGCGGGCAAGAGACCCAGTACTTC. It translates to CASSSPTSGQETQYF.

The gene calls are TRBV3-1 (or the pseudogene TRBV3-2) and TRBJ1-2; 7 bases line up with TRBD1. Germline V gives CDR1 LGHDT, CDR2 YNNKEL (reference sequence). This CDR3 comprises 14 residues. The trim removed 1 base at V and 4 bases at J, leaving 3 bases unmatched. In DNA form, the CDR3 reads TGTGCCAGCAGCCAAGGCAGGGGGAGCTATGGCTACACCTTC. Residues: CASSQGRGSYGYTF.

This clone has only a few counts. The gene calls are TRBV28 and TRBJ2-7; tentatively, D is TRBD2 (6 bases). The CDR3 sequence is 13 residues long. Germline V CDR1 and CDR2: MDHEN, SYDVKM. Trimming shortened V by 11 bases and J by 1 base, and 15 bases separated the two germline ends. The CDR3 reads CAGSGTPSYEQYF. Written as DNA, the CDR3 is TGTGCCGGGTCAGGGACTCCATCCTACGAGCAGTACTTC. Together with reference TRBV28 and TRBJ2-7, the CDR3 gives the full variable domain: DVKVTQSSRYLVKRTGEKVFLECVQDMDHENMFWYRQDPGLGLRLIYFSYDVKMKEKGDIPEGYSVSREKKERFSLILESASTNQTSMYLCAGSGTPSYEQYFGPGTRLTVT.